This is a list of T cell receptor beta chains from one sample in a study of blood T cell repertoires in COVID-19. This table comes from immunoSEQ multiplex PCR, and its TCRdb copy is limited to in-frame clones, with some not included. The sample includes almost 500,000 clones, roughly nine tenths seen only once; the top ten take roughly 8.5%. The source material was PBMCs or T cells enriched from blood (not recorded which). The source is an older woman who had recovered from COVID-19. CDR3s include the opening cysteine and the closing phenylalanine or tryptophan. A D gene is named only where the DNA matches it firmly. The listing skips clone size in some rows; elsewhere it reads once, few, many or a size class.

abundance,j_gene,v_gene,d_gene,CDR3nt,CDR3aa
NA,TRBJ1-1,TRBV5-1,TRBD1,TGCGCCAGCGCTTGGGGCCGGACAGGGCCTAACACTGAAGCTTTCTTT,CASAWGRTGPNTEAFF
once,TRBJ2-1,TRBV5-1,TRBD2,TGCGCCAGCAAGTCGCTTCCCCGGGGGGGAAACAATGAGCAGTTCTTC,CASKSLPRGGNNEQFF
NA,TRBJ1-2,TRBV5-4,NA,TGTGCCAGCAATTGGCAGGGTTCTAACTATGGCTACACCTTC,CASNWQGSNYGYTF
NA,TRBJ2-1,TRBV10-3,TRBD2,TGTGCCATCAGTGTATACGGGACTATAAATGAGCAGTTCTTC,CAISVYGTINEQFF
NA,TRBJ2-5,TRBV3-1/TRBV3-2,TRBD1,TGTGCCAGCAGCCAAGATATAGGGGGCAGTCTTAAGAGGGGGACCCAGTACTTC,CASSQDIGGSLKRGTQYF
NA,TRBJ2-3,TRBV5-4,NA,TGTGCCAGCAGCTCAACAGGACCAGATACGCAGTATTTT,CASSSTGPDTQYF
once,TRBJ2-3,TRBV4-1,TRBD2,TGCGCCAGCAGCCGGGGACTAGCGGGGGCGGATACGCAGTATTTT,CASSRGLAGADTQYF
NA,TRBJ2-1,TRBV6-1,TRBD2,TGTGCCAGCAGTGGACTAGCGGGGGGTCCATACAATGAGCAGTTCTTC,CASSGLAGGPYNEQFF
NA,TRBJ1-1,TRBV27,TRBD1,TGTGCCAGCAGTTTAACCCCGACAGGGGGGAACACTGAAGCTTTCTTT,CASSLTPTGGNTEAFF
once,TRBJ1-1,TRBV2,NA,TGTGCCAGCATTCTGGTGGGCGTGGGGAACACTGAAGCTTTCTTT,CASILVGVGNTEAFF
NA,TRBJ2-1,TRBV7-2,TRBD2,TGTGCCAGCAGCTTAGACCCTCAGCGGGGGGCGTCCGGTGAGCAGTTCTTC,CASSLDPQRGASGEQFF
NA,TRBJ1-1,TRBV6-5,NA,TGTGCCAGCAGTTACTCGAGAGGGGGTGAAGCTTTCTTT,CASSYSRGGEAFF
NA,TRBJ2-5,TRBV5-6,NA,TGTGCCAGCAGCTTGGTGGATAGCGAAGAGACCCAGTACTTC,CASSLVDSEETQYF
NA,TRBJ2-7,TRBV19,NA,TGTGCCAGTAGTGCCTTCGGTGGTGACGAGCAGTACTTC,CASSAFGGDEQYF
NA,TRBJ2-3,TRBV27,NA,TGTGCCAGCAGTCCCTCCGGGATTAGCACAGATACGCAGTATTTT,CASSPSGISTDTQYF
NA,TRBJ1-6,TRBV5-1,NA,TGCGCCAGCAGCGCGGAGGCCTATAATTCACCCCTCCACTTT,CASSAEAYNSPLHF
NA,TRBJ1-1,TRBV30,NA,TGTGCCTGGAGTGCCGACATGAACACTGAAGCTTTCTTT,CAWSADMNTEAFF
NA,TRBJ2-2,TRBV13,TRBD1,TGTGCCAGCAGCCGTCTACTGACAGGGCGCACCGGGGAGCTGTTTTTT,CASSRLLTGRTGELFF
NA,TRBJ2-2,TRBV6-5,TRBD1,TGTGCCAGCAGTTACCTGGGACAGGGTAACACCGGGGAGCTGTTTTTT,CASSYLGQGNTGELFF
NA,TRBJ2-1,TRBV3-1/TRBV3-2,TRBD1,TGTGCCAGCAGCCATCTTCTCGGGACAGGGCCCGGGGAGCAGTTCTTC,CASSHLLGTGPGEQFF
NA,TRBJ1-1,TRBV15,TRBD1,TGTGCCACCAGCGTATCCCGACAGGGCAACACTGAAGCTTTCTTT,CATSVSRQGNTEAFF
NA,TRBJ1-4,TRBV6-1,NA,TGTGCCAGCAGTGAAGAGTGGGGAGCTAATGAAAAACTGTTTTTT,CASSEEWGANEKLFF
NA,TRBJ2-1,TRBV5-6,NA,TGTGCCAGCAGCCCCCCGGGGTACAATGAGCAGTTCTTC,CASSPPGYNEQFF
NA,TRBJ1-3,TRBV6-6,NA,TGTGCCCTCAAAGCGGGTGGAAACACCATATATTTT,CALKAGGNTIYF
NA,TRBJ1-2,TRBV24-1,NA,TGTGCCACCAGTGGGACATCAAACTATGGCTACACCTTC,CATSGTSNYGYTF
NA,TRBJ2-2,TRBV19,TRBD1,TGTGCCAGTAGAAACAGCCGTCTCCGGGACAGGGGGTTCAGCGGGGAGCTGTTTTTT,CASRNSRLRDRGFSGELFF
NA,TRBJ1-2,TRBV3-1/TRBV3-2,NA,TGTGCCAGCAGCTCCCGCGCGGGGGGATATGGCTACACCTTC,CASSSRAGGYGYTF
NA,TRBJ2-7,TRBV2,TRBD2,TGTGCCAGCAGAAGACTAGCGGGGGGATCCTACGAGCAGTACTTC,CASRRLAGGSYEQYF
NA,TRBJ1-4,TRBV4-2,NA,TGTGCCAGCAGCACTCAGGGGTCGGGGGAAAAACTGTTTTTT,CASSTQGSGEKLFF
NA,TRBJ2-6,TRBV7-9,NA,TGTGCCAGCACCTACAGGCCCTCTGGGGCCAACGTCCTGACTTTC,CASTYRPSGANVLTF
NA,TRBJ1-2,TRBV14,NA,TGTGCCAGCAGCCCCTCCTTCGACTATGGCTACACCTTC,CASSPSFDYGYTF
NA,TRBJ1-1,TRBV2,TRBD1,TGTGCCAGCAGTGCGGGACAGGGGAACACTGAAGCTTTCTTT,CASSAGQGNTEAFF
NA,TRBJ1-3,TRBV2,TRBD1,TGTGCCACCAAACGAGGACAGGCGGCTGGAAACACCATATATTTT,CATKRGQAAGNTIYF
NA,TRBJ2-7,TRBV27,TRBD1,TGTGCCAGCAGTAACCAGGGGGCCGTCGCCTACGAGCAGTACTTC,CASSNQGAVAYEQYF
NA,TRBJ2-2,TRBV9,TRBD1,TGTGCCAGCAGCGTAGGGACAGGGGGCGCATTAGGAGGCACCGGGGAGCTGTTTTTT,CASSVGTGGALGGTGELFF
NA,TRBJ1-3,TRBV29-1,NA,TGCAGCGCGACAGATCCTGGAAACACCATATATTTT,CSATDPGNTIYF